These 24 T cell receptor beta chains came from one sample sequenced in a study of T-cell memory formation after mild COVID-19. TCRdb re-derived calls from the 5' RACE reads in MiXCR, one entry per CDR3 protein. This sample yields roughly 130,000 distinct CDR3 sequences, of which over 15% are seen a single time; roughly 5% belongs to the top ten. Specimen: PBMCs or a T cell subset sorted from them (not recorded which). The source of these receptors is a man between 18 and 35 years old who had mild COVID-19 (a few samples of this study predate the infection). Cell type and time point are not known.

V and J are TRBV12-3 or TRBV12-4 and TRBJ2-1, with D maybe TRBD2 (5 bases). Trimming stripped 5 bases from V and 6 bases from J, with 14 bases between. The CDR3 contains 14 residues. CDR3 sequence reads: CASSPRTGTNEQFF. In DNA, the CDR3 is TGTGCCAGCAGTCCCCGGACTGGAACCAATGAGCAGTTCTTC.

This chain joins TRBV5-1 and TRBJ1-6, with D tentatively TRBD1 (5 bases). The CDR3 spans 14 residues. The V end was cut by 0 bases, the J end by 7 bases, with 8 bases between. Germline values: CDR1 SGHRS, CDR2 YFSETQ. CDR3: CASSLGGVNSPLHF. The CDR3 DNA follows: TGCGCCAGCAGCTTGGGGGGGGTCAATTCACCCCTCCACTTT.

The V and J genes are TRBV5-1 and TRBJ2-1, with 13 bases fitting TRBD2. The V and J ends lost 5 bases and 6 bases, in that order; junction bases with no gene match: 8. The CDR3 runs 16 residues. Looked up from germline, CDR1 is SGHRS and CDR2 is YFSETQ. CDR3 nucleotide sequence: TGCGCCAGCAGTCAGGGAGGACTAGCGGGGGCCAATGAGCAGTTCTTC. This codes for CASSQGGLAGANEQFF. Together with reference TRBV5-1 and TRBJ2-1, the CDR3 gives the full variable domain: KAGVTQTPRYLIKTRGQQVTLSCSPISGHRSVSWYQQTPGQGLQFLFEYFSETQRNKGNFPGRFSGRQFSNSRSEMNVSTLELGDSALYLCASSQGGLAGANEQFFGPGTRLTVL.

There are a few counts of this clonotype. This chain joins TRBV20-1 and TRBJ1-5, with TRBD1 matching over 8 bases. The junction had 3 bases not matched to a gene; V was cut back by 0 bases and J by 5 bases. The CDR3 is made up of 14 amino acids. CDR1 is DFQATT, CDR2 SNEGSKA, per germline (reference sequence). The CDR3 reads CSARDPGGHQPQHF. The CDR3 nucleotides read TGCAGTGCTAGAGACCCAGGGGGCCATCAGCCCCAGCATTTT.

This clonotype has just a few counts. J is TRBJ2-1 and V is TRBV7-2; 7 bases are shared with TRBD1. CDR3 length: 15 residues. Germline CDR1 reads SGHTA; CDR2 reads FQGNSA. Trimming took 3 bases from V and 7 from J; bases not matched to a gene: 9. The CDR3 DNA sequence: TGTGCCAGCAGCTTCAGGGACAGCCCGACAAATGAGCAGTTCTTC. It translates to CASSFRDSPTNEQFF.

This clonotype was counted only a few times. The chain employs TRBV7-2 and TRBJ1-5; D might be TRBD1 (5 bases). The germline gives CDR1 SGHTA, CDR2 FQGNSA. V was shortened by 1 base and J by 12 bases, with 13 bases between the two germline ends. The CDR3 extends over 13 amino acids. CDR3: CASSLGGPKIQHF. CDR3 in DNA: TGTGCCAGCAGCTTAGGGGGACCAAAGATCCAGCATTTT.

The chain combines TRBV5-6 with TRBJ1-1; D ambiguous. V dropped 2 bases and J dropped 0 bases, with 14 bases sitting between them. There are 16 residues in the CDR3. The V gene's germline CDR1 is SGHDT and CDR2 YYEEEE. The CDR3 here is CASSFGRPPMNTEAFF. The CDR3 bases are TGTGCCAGCAGCTTCGGACGGCCCCCCATGAACACTGAAGCTTTCTTT.

In its sample, this clonotype was seen a few times. V and J are TRBV7-2 and TRBJ2-5; D is unresolved. V was pared by 5 bases and J by 5 bases, with 6 bases between. This CDR3 has 11 residues. Per the germline V gene, CDR1 is SGHTA and CDR2 is FQGNSA. The DNA for the CDR3 is TGTGCCAGCAGCCCAAGCGAGACCCAGTACTTC. Its protein is CASSPSETQYF.

This chain uses TRBV20-1 with TRBJ2-5; 12 nucleotides align to TRBD2. With V trimmed by 6 bases and J by 5 bases, 7 bases remained unmatched. Germline V gene lookup returns CDR1 DFQATT and CDR2 SNEGSKA (reference sequence). CDR3 length: 14 residues. Here the CDR3 reads CSAGRLAGEETQYF. As DNA, the CDR3 is TGCAGTGCCGGCCGACTAGCGGGGGAGGAGACCCAGTACTTC.

This clonotype was seen more than once but under ten times. The chain uses TRBV15 and TRBJ1-1; D is ambiguous. V was shortened by 4 bases and J by 3 bases, with 9 bases between the two germline ends. The CDR3 consists of 13 residues. Germline values: CDR1 LNHNV, CDR2 YYDKDF (reference sequence). Here the CDR3 reads CATSITTYTEAFF. CDR3 DNA: TGTGCCACCAGCATTACCACGTACACTGAAGCTTTCTTT.

This clonotype has only a few counts. The genes are TRBV12-3 or TRBV12-4 and TRBJ1-4; D is perhaps TRBD1 (5 bases). The length of the CDR3 is 15 residues. Trimming removed 4 bases from V and 8 bases from J, with 17 bases in between. For the CDR3, the DNA is TGTGCCAGCAGTTATGGGGCACGAAAGGTCGAAAAACTGTTTTTT. Amino acid sequence: CASSYGARKVEKLFF.

A few counts support this clonotype. The chain combines TRBV6-5 with TRBJ2-1; D not resolved. V was cut by 6 bases and J by 5 bases, with 20 bases left in between. The CDR3 has 16 amino acids. Per germline, CDR1 MNHEY and CDR2 SVGAGI. The CDR3 bases are TGTGCCAGCAGGCGCCGGGCGGCATACGGCAACAATGAGCAGTTCTTC. Translated, it gives CASRRRAAYGNNEQFF.

This clonotype occurred many times. This CDR3 is CASSQKGWGDLDTQYF. DNA of the CDR3: TGTGCCAGCAGCCAAAAAGGATGGGGCGACCTCGATACGCAGTATTTT. The V and J genes are TRBV3-1 and TRBJ2-3, with D tentatively TRBD1 (5 bases). Germline lookup yields CDR1 LGHDT and CDR2 YNNKEL (reference sequence). V lost 2 bases and J lost 6, with 18 bases in between. The CDR3 spans 16 residues.

This clonotype occurred a few times. The chain uses TRBV5-6 and TRBJ1-2; 7 bases fit TRBD1. The CDR3 has 14 residues. From germline, CDR1 is SGHDT and CDR2 YYEEEE. The J segment lost 4 bases and the V segment lost 4 bases, leaving 7 bases of the junction unmatched. Here the CDR3 reads CASSPTGSAYGYTF. For the CDR3, the DNA is TGTGCCAGCAGCCCGACAGGGTCAGCCTATGGCTACACCTTC.

This chain uses TRBV5-5 with TRBJ1-5; no reliable D call. Germline V gene data show CDR1 as SGHKS and CDR2 as YYEKEE (reference sequence). The CDR3 is 13 residues long. Trimming took 2 bases from V and 7 from J, leaving 10 bases between them. The CDR3 DNA reads as TGTGCCAGCAGCTTACGCGGTAAGCAGCCCCAGCATTTT. Its translation: CASSLRGKQPQHF.

V gene TRBV20-1 combines with J gene TRBJ2-1; D perhaps matches TRBD2 (5 bases). This CDR3 has 12 amino acids. CDR1 is DFQATT, CDR2 SNEGSKA, per germline (reference sequence). V dropped 7 bases and J dropped 4 bases, with 11 bases sitting between them. The CDR3 sequence is CSGEGLYNEQFF. CDR3 DNA sequence: TGCAGTGGAGAGGGCCTTTACAATGAGCAGTTCTTC.

Only a few counts were recorded for this clonotype. The chain carries TRBV11-1 and TRBJ2-2; possibly TRBD2 for D (5 bases). This CDR3 is 12 amino acids long. Germline lookup yields CDR1 SGHAT and CDR2 FQDESV (reference sequence). The V and J ends lost 5 bases and 6 bases respectively, with 7 bases between them. The CDR3 DNA reads as TGTGCCAGCAGCCGGAGGCCCGGGGAGCTGTTTTTT. This translates into CASSRRPGELFF.

This clonotype was observed a handful of times. This chain joins TRBV7-9 and TRBJ2-3; D call uncertain. Germline loops: CDR1 SEHNR, CDR2 FQNEAQ (reference sequence). The length of the CDR3 is 12 residues. The germline V and J ends were trimmed by 5 bases and 6 bases, with 9 bases remaining between them. Here the CDR3 DNA reads TGTGCCAGCAGCCCCTTCCGGGATACGCAGTATTTT. This translates into CASSPFRDTQYF. Full variable domain (missing parts from reference TRBV7-9 and TRBJ2-3): DTGVSQNPRHKITKRGQNVTFRCDPISEHNRLYWYRQTLGQGPEFLTYFQNEAQLEKSRLLSDRFSAERPKGSFSTLEIQRTEQGDSAMYLCASSPFRDTQYFGPGTRLTVL.

This clonotype was seen more than once but under ten times. V is TRBV5-6 and J is TRBJ2-7; D gene ambiguous. The length of the CDR3 is 16 residues. The V end was cut by 0 bases, the J end by 1 base, with 14 bases between. Germline V CDR1 and CDR2: SGHDT, YYEEEE. The chain's CDR3 is CASSLAYSSDSYEQYF. As DNA, the CDR3 is TGTGCCAGCAGCTTGGCGTACTCTTCGGATTCCTACGAGCAGTACTTC.

This clonotype has just a few counts. The J gene is TRBJ1-5, the V gene TRBV28, with a tentative D call TRBD1 (6 bases). The V gene lost 6 bases and the J gene lost 4 bases, with 16 bases spanning the gap. The CDR3 loop spans 15 amino acids. Germline V gives CDR1 MDHEN, CDR2 SYDVKM. CDR3 DNA: TGTGCCAGCAGCGACCCGGGACACCTAAATCAGCCCCAGCATTTT. As protein: CASSDPGHLNQPQHF.

This clonotype showed up just a few times. V is TRBV7-8 and J is TRBJ1-5, with D maybe TRBD1 (6 bases). The germline V gene encodes CDR1 SGHVS and CDR2 FQNEAQ. V lost 1 base and J 7 bases, leaving 14 bases between the germline ends. This CDR3 spans 15 amino acids. As DNA, the CDR3 is TGTGCCAGCAGCTTAGTCGCGCAGGGGCACCAGCCCCAGCATTTT. It translates to CASSLVAQGHQPQHF.

This clonotype has more than one count but fewer than ten. The V and J genes are TRBV5-1 and TRBJ1-2, with 7 bases matching TRBD1. V shed 1 base and J 0 bases; nucleotides not matched to a gene: 6. Per the germline V gene, CDR1 is SGHRS and CDR2 is YFSETQ. The CDR3 length is 16 residues. As DNA, the CDR3 is TGCGCCAGCAGCTTGTATCTGACAGGGCCTAACTATGGCTACACCTTC. Translating it yields CASSLYLTGPNYGYTF. Based on the CDR3 plus reference TRBV5-1 and TRBJ1-2, the full variable domain is KAGVTQTPRYLIKTRGQQVTLSCSPISGHRSVSWYQQTPGQGLQFLFEYFSETQRNKGNFPGRFSGRQFSNSRSEMNVSTLELGDSALYLCASSLYLTGPNYGYTFGSGTRLTVV.

This clonotype was seen a few times. V and J are TRBV11-2 and TRBJ2-3, with D uncertain. With 5 bases removed from V and 0 bases from J, the gap between germline ends came to 9 bases. Germline-derived CDR1 and CDR2 are SGHAT and FQNNGV. This CDR3 has 14 residues. The CDR3 nucleotides read TGTGCCAGCAGCCCCATCCGTAGCACAGATACGCAGTATTTT. This gives the protein CASSPIRSTDTQYF. The full variable domain, completed using reference TRBV11-2 and TRBJ2-3, is EAGVAQSPRYKIIEKRQSVAFWCNPISGHATLYWYQQILGQGPKLLIQFQNNGVVDDSQLPKDRFSAERLKGVDSTLKIQPAKLEDSAVYLCASSPIRSTDTQYFGPGTRLTVL.

The chain joins TRBV12-3 or TRBV12-4 to TRBJ1-6, with TRBD1 as a possible D gene (6 bases). The V end was cut by 6 bases, the J end by 5 bases, with 11 bases between. This CDR3 has 14 amino acids. DNA for the CDR3: TGTGCCAGCAGAACACAGGGAAATAATTCACCCCTCCACTTT. Amino acids: CASRTQGNNSPLHF.